Listed below are T cell receptor beta chains from one sample, sequenced in a study of shared clonotypes between healthy human individuals. Sequencing was performed with immunoSEQ multiplex PCR; in TCRdb, only in-frame clones are kept and a portion is missing. The sample carries about 2.2 million clones, 85% to 95% recorded once. Sequenced sample: naive CD8+ T cells from PBMCs. The receptors shown here come from a man aged 18 to 30 in good health. Some clones in this sample may be carry-over from other donors' samples. The CDR3 runs from the conserved cysteine through the conserved F or W.

CDR3: CAWTGPRDNTDTQYF
J: TRBJ2-3
V: TRBV30

CDR3: CASGGDIVGYTF
J: TRBJ1-2
V: TRBV7-9

CDR3: CASSLRQGRRLIQPQHF
J: TRBJ1-5
V: TRBV28

CDR3: CASSLGSKETQYF
J: TRBJ2-5
V: TRBV7-8

CDR3: CASSLATLGGSSYNEQFF
J: TRBJ2-1
V: TRBV11-1

CDR3: CASSLDGTSGKYNEQFF
J: TRBJ2-1
V: TRBV7-8

CDR3: CASSSLADEQYF
J: TRBJ2-7
V: TRBV6-1

CDR3: CASSLGVQAGELFF
J: TRBJ2-2
V: TRBV7-8

CDR3: CASSPSLTEGTF
J: TRBJ1-2
V: TRBV7-2

CDR3: CASSDLRQTGPDQPQHF
J: TRBJ1-5
V: TRBV2

CDR3: CASSRDYNEQFF
J: TRBJ2-1
V: TRBV5-5

CDR3: CASRRRGQGENGYTF
J: TRBJ1-2
V: TRBV12-2

CDR3: CASSGTGSNTEAFF
J: TRBJ1-1
V: TRBV5-1

CDR3: CASSFLTGADYGYTF
J: TRBJ1-2
V: TRBV5-6

CDR3: CATKTWHSTSGMYEQYF
J: TRBJ2-7
V: TRBV25-1

CDR3: CASSLGSGSSYNEQFF
J: TRBJ2-1
V: TRBV11-1

CDR3: CASRAGSASNQPQHF
J: TRBJ1-5
V: TRBV2

CDR3: CASSPTPGGDYGYTF
J: TRBJ1-2
V: TRBV28

CDR3: CATSRARDRVGETQYF
J: TRBJ2-5
V: TRBV15

CDR3: CASSEDEGPYGYTF
J: TRBJ1-2
V: TRBV2

CDR3: CASSSTASAYEQYF
J: TRBJ2-7
V: TRBV27

CDR3: CSVDWRGSYNEQFF
J: TRBJ2-1
V: TRBV29-1